The present T cell receptor (beta chain) was sequenced within a study of spatial heterogeneity in lung cancer (dated by TCRdb to the late 2010s). A note on the overall study: Beta-chain transcripts were consistently detected in greater numbers than alpha-chain transcripts, which likely reflects a higher abundance of beta-chain transcripts. In the raw uncorrected reads, each unique combination of TCR and UMI appeared on average more than ten times. In non-small cell lung cancer, the study made a quantitative comparison of TCR alpha and beta repertoires among multiple tumor regions, matched nontumor lung and blood. TCR repertoire features were related to nonsynonymous mutation counts determined by whole-exome sequencing of tumor tissue. Both alpha and beta chains were TCR-sequenced in samples taken at surgery, namely 220 tumor regions, around 64 matched nontumor lung samples and 50 to 60 PBMC samples. Study-wide conclusions, independent of this receptor: Confirming at a functional level the hypothesis that regional TCRs recognize regional mutations was considered to require additional single-cell paired TCR alpha and beta sequencing.

The time point label, as the study defines it: sample taken at primary tumor resection. Without any cell sorting, TCR sequencing was performed on whole RNA extracted either from tumor and nontumor lung tissue or from cryopreserved PBMC samples. Donors were 72 patients with early-stage, untreated non-small cell lung cancer from the lung TRACERx cohort. Only patients for whom sufficient RNA was available from at least two tumor regions were selected for TCR sequencing. Tumor and adjacent nontumor lung specimens were reviewed by a lung pathologist before selection. Library generation was performed with 5' RACE. Sequenced on a NextSeq 500. To allow correction of PCR and sequencing errors, the TCR library protocol tagged every TCR cDNA molecule with a unique molecular identifier. The original pipeline was this. Decombinator tools were used for TCR identification, UMI-based error correction and CDR3 extraction. TCRs above a frequency of 2 per 1,000, corresponding to the top 1% of the tumor frequency distribution, were defined as expanded. Rényi diversity was computed with the R vegan package after subsampling each repertoire 100 times to 5,000 TCRs. CDR3 similarity networks were built from amino acid triplet string-kernel similarity, connecting CDR3s with pairwise similarity above 0.82. In TCRdb, the public reads were trimmed at Q25 with fastp and aligned with MiXCR, with productive beta chains retained. Duplicate CDR3 protein sequences are folded into a single record with the most common DNA and genes. The V and J calls, along with clone size, are taken from TCRdb and not from the paper's own processing. For this sample the table gives around 10,000 distinct CDR3 sequences, of which around 3.9% were detected only once. Approximately 8% of the sample lies in the top ten.

From the cysteine through the phenylalanine, the CDR3 covers 15 amino acids. Only the CDR3 part of the read is kept: 45 bases, read in frame from the first base. Relative to germline, V is 7 bases shorter and J is 0 bases shorter, with 13 bases between their ends. This clonotype was seen repeatedly, ten times or more. What antigen it recognizes has not been identified. No base quality information exists; no much larger clone differs at one position. This beta chain is an unintended read in a library built for alpha chains; its size means little. Source: normal lung tissue next to the tumor, taken at surgery. The chain links TRBV12-3 or TRBV12-4 with TRBJ1-5; the D gene is unclear. The source of this sequence is a male donor with early-stage non-small cell lung cancer. The DNA is as follows: TGTGCCAGCACCTCAGGCATGTATAGCAATCAGCCCCAGCATTTT. Its product reads: CASTSGMYSNQPQHF.